The clone carrying this T cell receptor beta chain came up a few times. Its antigen is unknown. This sample stems from a study of identical twins. TCRdb re-called the 5' RACE reads through MiXCR, storing one row per CDR3 protein. The data contain about 1.7 million distinct CDR3 sequences, around a third of them singletons. General study points: The study drew conclusions from cross-sectional statistical analysis, not from following the same donors. Those out-of-frame alpha sequences shared by twins showed an excess of low generation probability.

V lost 3 bases to trimming and J lost 8 bases, with 14 bases between them. Germline lookup yields CDR1 MDHEN and CDR2 SYDVKM. The CDR3 sequence is 14 residues long. This chain uses TRBV28 with TRBJ2-1, with a weak D call TRBD2 (6 bases). The specimen was cord blood. This clonotype was sampled from a newborn girl in good health. The CDR3 loop reads CASSFGGPQDEQFF. The CDR3 nucleotides are TGTGCCAGCAGTTTCGGAGGGCCTCAGGATGAGCAGTTCTTC.